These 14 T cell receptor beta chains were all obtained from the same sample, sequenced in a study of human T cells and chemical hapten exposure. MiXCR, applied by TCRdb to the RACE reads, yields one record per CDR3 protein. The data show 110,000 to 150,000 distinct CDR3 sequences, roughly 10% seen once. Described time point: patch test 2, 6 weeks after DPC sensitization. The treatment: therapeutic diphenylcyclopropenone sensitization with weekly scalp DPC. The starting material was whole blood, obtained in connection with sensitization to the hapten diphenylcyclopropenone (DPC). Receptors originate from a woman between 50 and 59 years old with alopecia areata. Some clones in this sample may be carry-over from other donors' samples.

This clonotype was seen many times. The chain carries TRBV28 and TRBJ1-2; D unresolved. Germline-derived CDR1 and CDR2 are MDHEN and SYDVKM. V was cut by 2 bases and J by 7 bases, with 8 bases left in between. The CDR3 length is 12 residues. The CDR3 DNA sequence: TGTGCCAGCAGTTTACCATTGGGTGGCTACACCTTC. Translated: CASSLPLGGYTF.

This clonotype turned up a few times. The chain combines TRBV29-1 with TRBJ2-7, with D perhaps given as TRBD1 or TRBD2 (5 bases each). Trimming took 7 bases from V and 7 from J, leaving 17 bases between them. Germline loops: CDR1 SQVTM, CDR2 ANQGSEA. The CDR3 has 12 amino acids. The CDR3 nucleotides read TGCAGCGGGACATTGGAACCGGGAGAGCAGTACTTC. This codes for CSGTLEPGEQYF.

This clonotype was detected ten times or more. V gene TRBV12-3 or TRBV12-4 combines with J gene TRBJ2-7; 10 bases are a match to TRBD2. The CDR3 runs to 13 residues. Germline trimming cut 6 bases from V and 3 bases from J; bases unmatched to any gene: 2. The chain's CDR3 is CASRGLAVYEQYF. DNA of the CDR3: TGTGCCAGCAGAGGACTAGCGGTCTACGAGCAGTACTTC.

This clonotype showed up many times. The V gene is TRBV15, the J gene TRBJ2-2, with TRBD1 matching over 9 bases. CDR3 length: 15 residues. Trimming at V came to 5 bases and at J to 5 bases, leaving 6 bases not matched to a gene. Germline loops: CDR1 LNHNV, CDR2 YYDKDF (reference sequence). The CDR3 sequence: CATSPRDRVTGELFF. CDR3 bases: TGTGCCACCAGCCCGCGGGACAGGGTAACCGGGGAGCTGTTTTTT.

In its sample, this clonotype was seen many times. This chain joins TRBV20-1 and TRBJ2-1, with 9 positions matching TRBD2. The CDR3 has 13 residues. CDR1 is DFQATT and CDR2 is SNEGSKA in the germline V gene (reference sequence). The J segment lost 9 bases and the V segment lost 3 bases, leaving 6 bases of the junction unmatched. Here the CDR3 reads CSASVAGVSEQFF. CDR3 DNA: TGCAGTGCTAGCGTAGCGGGAGTAAGTGAGCAGTTCTTC.

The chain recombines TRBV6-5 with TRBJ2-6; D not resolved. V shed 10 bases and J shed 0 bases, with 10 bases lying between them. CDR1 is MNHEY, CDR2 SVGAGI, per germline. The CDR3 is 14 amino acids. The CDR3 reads CAIGRSSGANVLTF. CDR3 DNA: TGTGCCATCGGACGGAGCTCTGGGGCCAACGTCCTGACTTTC.

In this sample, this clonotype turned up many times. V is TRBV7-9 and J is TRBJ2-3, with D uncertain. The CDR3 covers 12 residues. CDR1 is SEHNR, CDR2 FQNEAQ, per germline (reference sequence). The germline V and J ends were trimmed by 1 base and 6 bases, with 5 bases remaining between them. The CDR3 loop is CASSLEVDTQYF. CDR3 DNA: TGTGCCAGCAGCTTAGAGGTGGATACGCAGTATTTT.

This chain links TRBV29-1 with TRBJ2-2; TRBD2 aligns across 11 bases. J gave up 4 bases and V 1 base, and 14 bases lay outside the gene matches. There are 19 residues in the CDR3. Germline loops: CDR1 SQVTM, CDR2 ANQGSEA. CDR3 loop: CSVEAICASGRPLTGELFF. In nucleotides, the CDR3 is TGCAGCGTTGAAGCCATCTGTGCTAGCGGGAGGCCGCTCACCGGGGAGCTGTTTTTT.

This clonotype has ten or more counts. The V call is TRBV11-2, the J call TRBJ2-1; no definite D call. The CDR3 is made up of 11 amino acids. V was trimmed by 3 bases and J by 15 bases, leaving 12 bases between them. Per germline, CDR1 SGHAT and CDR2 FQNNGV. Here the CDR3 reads CASSFNSMAFF. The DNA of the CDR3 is TGTGCCAGCAGCTTTAACTCTATGGCGTTCTTC.

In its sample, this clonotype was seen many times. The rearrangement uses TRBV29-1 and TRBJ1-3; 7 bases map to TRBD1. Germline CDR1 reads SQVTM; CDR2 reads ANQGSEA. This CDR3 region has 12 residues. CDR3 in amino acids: CSAGGQGNTIYF. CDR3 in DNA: TGCAGTGCAGGGGGGCAAGGAAACACCATATATTTT.

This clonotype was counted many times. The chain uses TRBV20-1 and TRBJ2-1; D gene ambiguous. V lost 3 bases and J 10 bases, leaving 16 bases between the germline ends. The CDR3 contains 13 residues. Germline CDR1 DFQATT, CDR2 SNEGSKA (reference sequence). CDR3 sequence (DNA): TGCAGTGCTAGTTATCCCGCCTCTCGGGAGCAGTTCTTC. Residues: CSASYPASREQFF.

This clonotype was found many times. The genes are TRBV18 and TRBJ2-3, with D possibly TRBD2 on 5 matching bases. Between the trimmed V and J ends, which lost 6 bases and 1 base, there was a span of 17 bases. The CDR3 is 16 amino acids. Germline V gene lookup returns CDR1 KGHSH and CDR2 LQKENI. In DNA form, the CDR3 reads TGTGCCAGCTCGCGGGCGGAGCAGATCGGCACAGATACGCAGTATTTT. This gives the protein CASSRAEQIGTDTQYF. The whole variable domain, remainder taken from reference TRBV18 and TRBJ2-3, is NAGVMQNPRHLVRRRGQEARLRCSPMKGHSHVYWYRQLPEEGLKFMVYLQKENIIDESGMPKERFSAEFPKEGPSILRIQQVVRGDSAAYFCASSRAEQIGTDTQYFGPGTRLTVL.

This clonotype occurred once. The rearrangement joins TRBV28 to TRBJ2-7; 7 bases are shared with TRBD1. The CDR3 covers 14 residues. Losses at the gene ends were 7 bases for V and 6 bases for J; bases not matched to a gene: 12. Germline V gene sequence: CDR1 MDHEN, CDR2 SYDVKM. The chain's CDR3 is CASTPRQGFAEQYF. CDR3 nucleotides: TGTGCCAGCACCCCGAGACAGGGCTTCGCCGAGCAGTACTTC.

CDR3: CASSQEAGETQYF. For the CDR3, the DNA is TGTGCCAGCAGCCAAGAGGCCGGGGAGACCCAGTACTTC. This chain connects TRBV3-1 to TRBJ2-5; D gene ambiguous. Germline loops: CDR1 LGHDT, CDR2 YNNKEL (reference sequence). The V gene lost 0 bases and the J gene lost 5 bases, with 7 bases spanning the gap. The CDR3 runs 13 residues.